A selection of T cell receptor beta chains follows, all from one sample in a study. TCRdb fed the multiplex PCR reads into MiXCR, producing one record per CDR3 protein. This table holds around 970 distinct CDR3 sequences, approximately 6.2% found once. Sequenced input: memory CD4+ T cells sorted from blood. Every receptor here comes from a female donor with breast cancer. Each CDR3 is given with its conserved first and last residue. A D gene is named only where the DNA matches it firmly. Not all rows give a size; the values are once, few, many and, for expanded clones, a class.

J gene: TRBJ1-2
D gene: TRBD1
V gene: TRBV12-3/TRBV12-4
clone size: medium-sized
CDR3 DNA: TGTGCCAGCAGGGTGACAGGGGTTGATGGCTACACCTTC
CDR3 protein: CASRVTGVDGYTF

J gene: TRBJ1-2
D gene: TRBD1
V gene: TRBV12-3/TRBV12-4
clone size: .
CDR3 DNA: TGTGCCAGCAGTCTCCCCGACAGGGGAAACTATGGCTACACCTTC
CDR3 protein: CASSLPDRGNYGYTF

J gene: TRBJ1-2
D gene: .
V gene: TRBV12-3/TRBV12-4
clone size: medium-sized
CDR3 DNA: TGTGCCAGCAGTTTAAGGGACTCAGCTCTAAGCGGCTACACCTTC
CDR3 protein: CASSLRDSALSGYTF

J gene: TRBJ1-2
D gene: .
V gene: TRBV12-3/TRBV12-4
clone size: medium-sized
CDR3 DNA: TGTGCCAGCTCCCCAGATAGGGTGGGAGGCTACACCTTC
CDR3 protein: CASSPDRVGGYTF

J gene: TRBJ1-2
D gene: TRBD1
V gene: TRBV12-3/TRBV12-4
clone size: large
CDR3 DNA: TGTGCCAGCAGACAGGGGACAGGTCTACTTGGTGGCTACACCTTC
CDR3 protein: CASRQGTGLLGGYTF

J gene: TRBJ1-2
D gene: .
V gene: TRBV12-3/TRBV12-4
clone size: medium-sized
CDR3 DNA: TGTGCCAGCAGTCGCCGGGCCGGGACAATCGGTGGCTACACCTTC
CDR3 protein: CASSRRAGTIGGYTF

J gene: TRBJ1-2
D gene: .
V gene: TRBV12-3/TRBV12-4
clone size: few
CDR3 DNA: TGTGCCAGCGCTGGGTCCGGGAGAAGTTATGGCTACACCTTC
CDR3 protein: CASAGSGRSYGYTF

J gene: TRBJ1-2
D gene: .
V gene: TRBV12-3/TRBV12-4
clone size: medium-sized
CDR3 DNA: TGTGCCAGCAGTTTAGGCTCTGCAATAAACTATGGCTACACCTTC
CDR3 protein: CASSLGSAINYGYTF

J gene: TRBJ1-2
D gene: .
V gene: TRBV12-3/TRBV12-4
clone size: large
CDR3 DNA: TGTGCCAGCAGCCCCGGGAGCTATGGCTACACCTTC
CDR3 protein: CASSPGSYGYTF

J gene: TRBJ1-2
D gene: TRBD1
V gene: TRBV12-3/TRBV12-4
clone size: .
CDR3 DNA: TGTGCCAGCAGTCCCAGTTACGGACAGGGATCAGGTTCCTATGGCTACACCTTC
CDR3 protein: CASSPSYGQGSGSYGYTF

J gene: TRBJ1-2
D gene: .
V gene: TRBV12-3/TRBV12-4
clone size: .
CDR3 DNA: TGTGCCAGCAGCCGATTCACCGGGACCTCGGGCTATGGCTACACCTTC
CDR3 protein: CASSRFTGTSGYGYTF

J gene: TRBJ1-2
D gene: .
V gene: TRBV12-3/TRBV12-4
clone size: large
CDR3 DNA: TGTGCCAGCAGGATCGGCTATGGCTACACCTTC
CDR3 protein: CASRIGYGYTF

J gene: TRBJ1-2
D gene: .
V gene: TRBV12-3/TRBV12-4
clone size: large
CDR3 DNA: TGTGCCAGCTCCATGAATTATGGCTACACCTTC
CDR3 protein: CASSMNYGYTF

J gene: TRBJ1-2
D gene: TRBD1
V gene: TRBV12-3/TRBV12-4
clone size: medium-sized
CDR3 DNA: TGTGCCAGCAGTGAGCTGACAGGGAGCTATGGCTACACCTTC
CDR3 protein: CASSELTGSYGYTF

J gene: TRBJ1-2
D gene: .
V gene: TRBV12-3/TRBV12-4
clone size: medium-sized
CDR3 DNA: TGTGCCAGCACCGACGGGGTTGGACAGCTGAACTATGGCTACACCTTC
CDR3 protein: CASTDGVGQLNYGYTF

J gene: TRBJ1-2
D gene: TRBD1
V gene: TRBV12-3/TRBV12-4
clone size: medium-sized
CDR3 DNA: TGTGCCAGCAGTCCCGGGACAGGCCCCAAGGGCTACACCTTC
CDR3 protein: CASSPGTGPKGYTF

J gene: TRBJ1-2
D gene: TRBD1
V gene: TRBV12-3/TRBV12-4
clone size: medium-sized
CDR3 DNA: TGTGCCAGCAGTTATAGACAGGGAGGTGGCTACACCTTC
CDR3 protein: CASSYRQGGGYTF

J gene: TRBJ1-2
D gene: .
V gene: TRBV12-3/TRBV12-4
clone size: medium-sized
CDR3 DNA: TGTGCCAGCAGTCCCACAGGGTGGGTCAAGAATGGCTACACCTTC
CDR3 protein: CASSPTGWVKNGYTF

J gene: TRBJ1-2
D gene: .
V gene: TRBV12-3/TRBV12-4
clone size: large
CDR3 DNA: TGTGCCAGCAGCCCCGGACAGACCTATGGCTACACCTTC
CDR3 protein: CASSPGQTYGYTF

J gene: TRBJ1-2
D gene: .
V gene: TRBV12-3/TRBV12-4
clone size: large
CDR3 DNA: TGTGCCAGCAGTTCGTCGGTGCCGTCGCTGAAGGGCTACACCTTC
CDR3 protein: CASSSSVPSLKGYTF

J gene: TRBJ1-2
D gene: TRBD1
V gene: TRBV12-3/TRBV12-4
clone size: few
CDR3 DNA: TGTGCCAGCAGCTGGGACAGGGGAGGGCATGGCTACACCTTC
CDR3 protein: CASSWDRGGHGYTF

J gene: TRBJ1-2
D gene: .
V gene: TRBV12-3/TRBV12-4
clone size: medium-sized
CDR3 DNA: TGTGCCAGCAGTTTTAGGGATGGCTATGGCTACACCTTC
CDR3 protein: CASSFRDGYGYTF

J gene: TRBJ1-2
D gene: TRBD1
V gene: TRBV12-3/TRBV12-4
clone size: medium-sized
CDR3 DNA: TGTGCCAGCAGTACAGGGGATCGTGGCTATGGCTACACCTTC
CDR3 protein: CASSTGDRGYGYTF

J gene: TRBJ1-2
D gene: TRBD1
V gene: TRBV12-3/TRBV12-4
clone size: medium-sized
CDR3 DNA: TGTGCCAGCAGTTCCGAGGACAGGGGCTATGGCTACACCTTC
CDR3 protein: CASSSEDRGYGYTF

J gene: TRBJ1-2
D gene: .
V gene: TRBV12-3/TRBV12-4
clone size: large
CDR3 DNA: TGTGCCAGCAGTTTGACTACAAACTATGGCTACACCTTC
CDR3 protein: CASSLTTNYGYTF

J gene: TRBJ1-2
D gene: .
V gene: TRBV12-3/TRBV12-4
clone size: large
CDR3 DNA: TGTGCCAGCAGTTTATCATCCAGGGTGGACTATGGCTACACCTTC
CDR3 protein: CASSLSSRVDYGYTF

J gene: TRBJ1-2
D gene: TRBD1
V gene: TRBV12-3/TRBV12-4
clone size: large
CDR3 DNA: TGTGCCAGCAGCCCGACAGGGCTCTATGGCTACACCTTC
CDR3 protein: CASSPTGLYGYTF

J gene: TRBJ1-2
D gene: .
V gene: TRBV12-3/TRBV12-4
clone size: large
CDR3 DNA: TGTGCCAGCAGTTTCGGGCGCCGTCGGACTAACTATGGCTACACCTTC
CDR3 protein: CASSFGRRRTNYGYTF

J gene: TRBJ1-2
D gene: .
V gene: TRBV12-3/TRBV12-4
clone size: medium-sized
CDR3 DNA: TGTGCCAGCAGTTTAGTGTTTCGGGACCTTTATGGCTACACCTTC
CDR3 protein: CASSLVFRDLYGYTF

J gene: TRBJ1-2
D gene: .
V gene: TRBV12-3/TRBV12-4
clone size: medium-sized
CDR3 DNA: TGTGCCAGCAGTCGGACGGTGAACTATGGCTACACCTTC
CDR3 protein: CASSRTVNYGYTF

J gene: TRBJ1-2
D gene: .
V gene: TRBV12-3/TRBV12-4
clone size: medium-sized
CDR3 DNA: TGTGCCAGCAGTCCGTCCGGGAGTGTCGGCTACACCTTC
CDR3 protein: CASSPSGSVGYTF

J gene: TRBJ1-2
D gene: .
V gene: TRBV12-3/TRBV12-4
clone size: large
CDR3 DNA: TGTGCCAGCAGGGTTTTCTATGGCTACACCTTC
CDR3 protein: CASRVFYGYTF

J gene: TRBJ1-2
D gene: TRBD1
V gene: TRBV12-3/TRBV12-4
clone size: medium-sized
CDR3 DNA: TGTGCCAGCACCCGGGACAGGGTCCCCTATGGCTACACCTTC
CDR3 protein: CASTRDRVPYGYTF